Listed below are T cell receptor beta chains from one sample, sequenced in a study of CD8+CD57+ T cells in acquired aplastic anemia. TCRdb used MiXCR to reprocess the reads, holding one entry per CDR3 protein. The sample lists about 160,000 distinct CDR3 sequences, under 55% occurring once. The sequenced material came from sorted CD4+, CD8+, or CD8+CD57+ T cells (not recorded which) from PBMCs. The receptors stem from a human donor with aplastic anemia. Both conserved end residues are trimmed from each CDR3. Rows give clone size only sometimes, using once, few, many, or a class for an expanded clone.

size: many; V: TRBV24-1; J: TRBJ2-1; CDR3: ATAVPGLAGGEQF
size: few; V: TRBV24-1; J: TRBJ1-5; CDR3: ASERGGNQPQH
size: .; V: TRBV7-3; J: TRBJ1-1; CDR3: ASSLAGPNTEAF
size: .; V: TRBV7-9; J: TRBJ1-2; CDR3: ASSAAGTAYGYT
size: .; V: TRBV7-8; J: TRBJ2-3; CDR3: ASSLALVPATDTQY
size: .; V: TRBV24-1; J: TRBJ2-7; CDR3: ATSEAGTGVHEQY
size: .; V: TRBV7-2; J: TRBJ1-6; CDR3: ASSFEVGPLH
size: .; V: TRBV7-3; J: TRBJ1-1; CDR3: ASSPLAGEAF
size: many; V: TRBV5-1; J: TRBJ2-7; CDR3: ASSPITGTSYEQY
size: .; V: TRBV24-1; J: TRBJ1-2; CDR3: ATSSSGDYT
size: .; V: TRBV27; J: TRBJ1-5; CDR3: ASSSAGRSGQPQH
size: many; V: TRBV6-1; J: TRBJ2-7; CDR3: ASRGTSVRTYEQY
size: .; V: TRBV5-4; J: TRBJ1-2; CDR3: ASSLQQGADYGYT
size: .; V: TRBV18; J: TRBJ2-5; CDR3: AGSPGGQETQY
size: many; V: TRBV29-1; J: TRBJ2-1; CDR3: SVGERDKGFDEQF
size: few; V: TRBV29-1; J: TRBJ1-2; CDR3: SVAQGGLYGYT
size: .; V: TRBV20-1; J: TRBJ2-1; CDR3: SAIRGLATGEQF
size: .; V: TRBV20-1; J: TRBJ1-2; CDR3: SAGETGYGYT
size: many; V: TRBV27; J: TRBJ1-2; CDR3: ASSLVEGYGYT
size: .; V: TRBV11-1; J: TRBJ2-7; CDR3: ASSWDPGPEQY
size: .; V: TRBV7-9; J: TRBJ2-7; CDR3: ASSESGTSEQY
size: .; V: TRBV30; J: TRBJ2-3; CDR3: AWSVRVLSTDTQY
size: .; V: TRBV7-2; J: TRBJ1-1; CDR3: ASSFRWMNAEAF
size: .; V: TRBV25-1; J: TRBJ1-1; CDR3: ASSEYRYTEAF
size: .; V: TRBV11-2; J: TRBJ2-3; CDR3: ASSSRGGESTDTQY
size: once; V: TRBV4-2; J: TRBJ2-5; CDR3: ASSQGTNQETQY
size: many; V: TRBV20-1; J: TRBJ2-5; CDR3: SAIHPVVQETQY
size: .; V: TRBV28; J: TRBJ1-2; CDR3: ASSSGGYGYT
size: .; V: TRBV20-1; J: TRBJ1-2; CDR3: SATSTGGGDYGYT
size: .; V: TRBV6-5; J: TRBJ1-1; CDR3: ASSYGQLSQGPEAF
size: .; V: TRBV7-8; J: TRBJ1-1; CDR3: ASSFQAGSGEAF
size: few; V: TRBV29-1; J: TRBJ1-2; CDR3: SVVLGKDSNYGYT
size: .; V: TRBV20-1; J: TRBJ2-7; CDR3: SARGEGTSGYEQY
size: .; V: TRBV19; J: TRBJ2-7; CDR3: ASTGGSYEQY
size: many; V: TRBV20-1; J: TRBJ2-7; CDR3: SSAPLDSGSGEQY
size: many; V: TRBV7-2; J: TRBJ1-2; CDR3: ASSFEIPGVANYGYT
size: many; V: TRBV4-3; J: TRBJ2-5; CDR3: ASSQDPGYQETQY
size: many; V: TRBV19; J: TRBJ2-2; CDR3: ASTSTGGLGELF
size: many; V: TRBV11-2; J: TRBJ2-6; CDR3: ASSLARGANVLT
size: few; V: TRBV5-4; J: TRBJ2-2; CDR3: ASSLGLASGELF
size: .; V: TRBV15; J: TRBJ1-2; CDR3: ATSRALEGDYGYT
size: few; V: TRBV7-6; J: .; CDR3: ASSPRAGGLSYEQY
size: .; V: TRBV10-3; J: TRBJ2-3; CDR3: ASSPERAYEGDTQY
size: many; V: TRBV29-1; J: TRBJ2-7; CDR3: SMVVTGYEQY
size: .; V: TRBV28; J: TRBJ1-5; CDR3: ASGESKGQPQH